Below are 9 T cell receptor beta chains sequenced from a single sample in a study of OX40 agonist ivuxolimab in advanced cancers. TCRdb's table, derived via immunoSEQ multiplex PCR, lists solely in-frame clones and lacks some. The data contain tens of thousands of clones, around 84% of them singletons. The starting material was CD4+ or CD8+ T cells sorted from blood, obtained in a trial of the OX40 agonist ivuxolimab. These receptors all come from an adult with an advanced solid tumor such as melanoma, head and neck, liver or kidney cancer.

J is TRBJ1-1 and V is TRBV28; D uncertain. The CDR3 has 10 amino acids. Trimming stripped 4 bases from V and 7 bases from J, with 4 bases between. The germline V gene encodes CDR1 MDHEN and CDR2 SYDVKM. CDR3 residues: CASSSLEAFF. CDR3 nucleotide sequence: TGTGCCAGCAGTTCCCTTGAAGCTTTCTTT.

The V call is TRBV5-8, the J call TRBJ1-1; unclear D gene. The CDR3 is 12 amino acids. The V end lost 2 bases, the J end lost 6 bases, and 8 bases lay between the germline ends. CDR1 SGHTS and CDR2 YDEGEE come from the germline V gene. The CDR3 DNA follows: TGTGCCAGCAGCTTTGTAAACGCTGAAGCTTTCTTT. Translating gives CASSFVNAEAFF.

The gene calls are TRBV28 and TRBJ1-6; D remains ambiguous. There are 17 residues in the CDR3. The V end lost 4 bases, the J end lost 7 bases, and 20 bases lay between the germline ends. CDR1 is MDHEN and CDR2 is SYDVKM in the germline V gene. The CDR3 reads CASSSNHRTDFNSPLHF. Here the CDR3 DNA reads TGTGCCAGCAGTTCGAATCATAGGACGGACTTCAATTCACCCCTCCACTTT.

This clone was counted a single time. CDR3 in DNA: TGTGCCAGCAGCCGGGACAGTAGAGAGCAGTACTTC. Translating gives CASSRDSREQYF. V gene TRBV7-6 combines with J gene TRBJ2-7; 7 nucleotides line up with TRBD1. CDR3 size: 12 residues. In germline, CDR1 is SGHVS, CDR2 FNYEAQ. V lost 5 bases, J lost 7 bases, and 5 bases stayed unmatched. The full variable domain, in which reference TRBV7-6 and TRBJ2-7 provide the parts outside the CDR3, is GAGVSQSPRYKVTKRGQDVALRCDPISGHVSLYWYRQALGQGPEFLTYFNYEAQQDKSGLPNDRFSAERPEGSISTLTIQRTEQRDSAMYRCASSRDSREQYFGPGTRLTVT.

The V gene is TRBV30, the J gene TRBJ2-5, with D perhaps matching TRBD1 (5 bases). Germline lookup yields CDR1 GTSNPN and CDR2 SVGIG (reference sequence). V gave up 3 bases and J gave up 6 bases, with 11 bases separating them. The CDR3 is 12 residues long. CDR3 DNA sequence: TGTGCCTGGAGGGGGCCCGGTCAGACCCAGTACTTC. Translated: CAWRGPGQTQYF.

J is TRBJ1-1 and V is TRBV5-1; D is undetermined. The CDR3 contains 14 residues. Between the trimmed V and J ends, which lost 1 base and 1 base, there was a span of 8 bases. Germline lookup yields CDR1 SGHRS and CDR2 YFSETQ. DNA for the CDR3: TGCGCCAGCAGCTTGAACGCCGGGAACACTGAAGCTTTCTTT. Translating it yields CASSLNAGNTEAFF.

The chain uses TRBV28 and TRBJ1-3, with 10 bases lining up with TRBD1. This CDR3 has 14 amino acids. Per germline, CDR1 MDHEN and CDR2 SYDVKM. V lost 7 bases to trimming and J lost 7 bases; unmatched junction nucleotides: 7. CDR3 nucleotide sequence: TGTGCCAGCAATGTGGGACAGGGGTATAACACCATATATTTT. It specifies CASNVGQGYNTIYF.

This chain uses TRBV6-5 with TRBJ1-5; TRBD1 is a possible D gene (5 bases). V was shortened by 7 bases and J by 9 bases, with 13 bases between the two germline ends. Per germline, CDR1 MNHEY and CDR2 SVGAGI. This CDR3 has 12 amino acids. CDR3 sequence: CASTGTVGPQHF. The CDR3 DNA is TGTGCCAGCACGGGGACGGTGGGGCCCCAGCATTTT.

The count of this clone is one. The rearrangement joins TRBV30 to TRBJ1-2, with 7 bases lining up with TRBD1. J gave up 7 bases and V 3 bases, and 11 bases lay outside the gene matches. The CDR3 runs to 14 residues. CDR1 GTSNPN and CDR2 SVGIG come from the germline V gene (reference sequence). The CDR3 bases are TGTGCCTGGAGCACCACGACAGGGAAGGGTGGCTACACCTTC. It encodes CAWSTTTGKGGYTF. Supplemented by reference TRBV30 and TRBJ1-2, the full variable domain reads SQTIHQWPATLVQPVGSPLSLECTVEGTSNPNLYWYRQAAGRGLQLLFYSVGIGQISSEVPQNLSASRPQDRQFILSSKKLLLSDSGFYLCAWSTTTGKGGYTFGSGTRLTVV.